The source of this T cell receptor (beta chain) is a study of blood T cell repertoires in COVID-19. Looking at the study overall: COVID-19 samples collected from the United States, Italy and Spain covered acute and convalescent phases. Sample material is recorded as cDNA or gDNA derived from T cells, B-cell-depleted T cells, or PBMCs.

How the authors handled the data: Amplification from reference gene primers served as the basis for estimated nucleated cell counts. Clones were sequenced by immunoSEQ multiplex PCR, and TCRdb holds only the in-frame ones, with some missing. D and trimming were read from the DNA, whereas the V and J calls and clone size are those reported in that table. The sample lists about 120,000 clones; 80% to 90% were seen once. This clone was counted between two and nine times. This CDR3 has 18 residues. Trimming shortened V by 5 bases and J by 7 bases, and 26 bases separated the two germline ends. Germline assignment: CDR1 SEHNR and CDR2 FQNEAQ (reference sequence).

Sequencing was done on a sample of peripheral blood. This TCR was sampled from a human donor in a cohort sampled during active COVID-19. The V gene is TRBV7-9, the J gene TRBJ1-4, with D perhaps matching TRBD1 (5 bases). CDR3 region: CASSLGRGLVPPSEKLFF. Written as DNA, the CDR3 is TGTGCCAGCAGCCTCGGGCGGGGCCTTGTACCGCCGAGTGAAAAACTGTTTTTT.